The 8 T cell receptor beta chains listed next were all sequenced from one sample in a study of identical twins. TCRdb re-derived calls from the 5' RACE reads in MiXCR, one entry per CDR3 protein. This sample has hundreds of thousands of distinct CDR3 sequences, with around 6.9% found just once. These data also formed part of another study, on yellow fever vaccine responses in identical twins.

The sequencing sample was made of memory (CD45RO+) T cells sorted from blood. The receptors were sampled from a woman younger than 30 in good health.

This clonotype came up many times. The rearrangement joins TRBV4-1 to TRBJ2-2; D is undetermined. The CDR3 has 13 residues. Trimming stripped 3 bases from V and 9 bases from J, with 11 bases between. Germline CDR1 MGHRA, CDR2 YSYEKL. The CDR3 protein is CASSHGFDRELFF. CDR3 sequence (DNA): TGCGCCAGCAGCCACGGATTCGACCGGGAGCTGTTTTTT.

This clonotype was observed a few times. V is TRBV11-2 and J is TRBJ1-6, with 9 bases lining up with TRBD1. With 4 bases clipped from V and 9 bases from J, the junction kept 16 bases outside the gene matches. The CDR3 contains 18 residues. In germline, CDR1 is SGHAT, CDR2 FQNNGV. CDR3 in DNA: TGTGCCAGCAGCTCTGGACAGGGGTTAACGCGGAGGGGTTCACCCCTCCACTTT. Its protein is CASSSGQGLTRRGSPLHF.

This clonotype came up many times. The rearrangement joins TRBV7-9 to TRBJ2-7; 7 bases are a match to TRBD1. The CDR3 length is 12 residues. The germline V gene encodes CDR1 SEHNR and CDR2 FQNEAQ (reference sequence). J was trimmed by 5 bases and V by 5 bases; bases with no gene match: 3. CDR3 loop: CASSTGVNEQYF. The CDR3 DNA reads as TGTGCCAGCAGCACAGGGGTAAACGAGCAGTACTTC.

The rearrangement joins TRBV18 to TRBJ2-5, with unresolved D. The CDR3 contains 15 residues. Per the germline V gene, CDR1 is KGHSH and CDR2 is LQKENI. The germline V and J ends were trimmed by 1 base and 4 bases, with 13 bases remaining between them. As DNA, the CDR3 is TGTGCCAGCTCACCACTCGTCGCAGCCCCAGAGACCCAGTACTTC. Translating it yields CASSPLVAAPETQYF.

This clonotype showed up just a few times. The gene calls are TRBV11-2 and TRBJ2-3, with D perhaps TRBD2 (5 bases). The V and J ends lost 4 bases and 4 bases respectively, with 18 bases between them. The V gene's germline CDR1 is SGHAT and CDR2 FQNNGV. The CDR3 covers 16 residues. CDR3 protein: CASSSRGALLPDTQYF. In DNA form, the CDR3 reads TGTGCCAGCAGCTCCCGGGGAGCCCTGCTCCCAGATACGCAGTATTTT.

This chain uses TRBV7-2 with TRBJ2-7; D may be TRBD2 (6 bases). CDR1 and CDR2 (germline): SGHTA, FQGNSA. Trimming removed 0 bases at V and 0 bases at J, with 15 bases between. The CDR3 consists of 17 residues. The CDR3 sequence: CASSLAARREPSYEQYF. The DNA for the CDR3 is TGTGCCAGCAGCTTAGCGGCTCGACGGGAGCCCTCCTACGAGCAGTACTTC.

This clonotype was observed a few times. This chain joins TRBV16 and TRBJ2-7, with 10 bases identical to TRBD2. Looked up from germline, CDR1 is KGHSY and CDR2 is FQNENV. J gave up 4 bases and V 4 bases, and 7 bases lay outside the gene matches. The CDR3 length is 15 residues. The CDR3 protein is CASSRDWTSGYEQYF. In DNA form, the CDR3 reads TGTGCCAGCAGCCGGGATTGGACTAGCGGTTACGAGCAGTACTTC.

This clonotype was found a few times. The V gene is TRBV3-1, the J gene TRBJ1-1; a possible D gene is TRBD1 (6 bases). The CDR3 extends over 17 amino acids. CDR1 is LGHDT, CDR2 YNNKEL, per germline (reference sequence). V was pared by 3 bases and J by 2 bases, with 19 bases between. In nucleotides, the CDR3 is TGTGCCAGCAGCCAGGAAAAGAAGACAGGAATTAACACTGAAGCTTTCTTT. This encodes CASSQEKKTGINTEAFF.